A selection of T cell receptor beta chains follows, all from one sample in a study of T-cell reconstitution after alpha-beta-depleted transplantation in children. TCRdb re-called the PCR reads through MiXCR, storing one row per CDR3 protein. The data hold around 410,000 distinct CDR3 sequences, with roughly 10% observed a single time. The source was PBMCs from the stem cell graft donor, collected from the stem cell graft. These receptor sequences come from a human donor who donated a stem cell graft to a child with acute myeloid leukemia. The CDR3 runs from the conserved cysteine through the conserved F or W. Each record gives: V gene, D gene, CDR3 protein. D genes are given only for firm matches.

>TRBV7-9|NA
CASTLPGLEKLFF
>TRBV5-1|NA
CASSLGSGINNSPLHF
>TRBV4-1|NA
CASSPRDINSNQPQHF
>TRBV4-1|TRBD1
CASSSGTGGYNTEAFF
>TRBV27|NA
CASSFVGALTYGYTF
>TRBV6-2/TRBV6-3|NA
CASNTSPPRDTQYF
>TRBV12-3/TRBV12-4|NA
CASSFRRLGTEAFF
>TRBV12-3/TRBV12-4|TRBD2
CASSRGLAGALGYNEQFF
>TRBV6-5|NA
CASSYGAVVFSGANVLTF
>TRBV10-1|TRBD1
CASSGGQGATDTQYF
>TRBV20-1|NA
CSARSTWTANYGYTF
>TRBV6-5|NA
CASSYSRYRINTGELFF
>TRBV5-1|TRBD2
CASCRPTAGGPKDNEQFF
>TRBV9|TRBD1
CASSVDAGGEQYF
>TRBV10-3|NA
CAISESGAQPQHF
>TRBV4-2|NA
CATSHEPGVTYQETQYF
>TRBV5-1|TRBD1
CASRFDREPQNTDTQYF
>TRBV14|TRBD1
CASSQAPGTGFFF
>TRBV20-1|TRBD2
CSASSPSSGYTGELFF
>TRBV10-3|NA
CAIRGAGLGETQYF
>TRBV6-5|NA
CASSYSTGSSGNTIYF
>TRBV19|NA
CASGWMKPPYNEQFF
>TRBV15|TRBD1
CATSRPRTGDNQPQHF
>TRBV6-5|NA
CATSYSPTDYGYTF
>TRBV14|TRBD2
CASSQVRGLELFF
>TRBV12-3/TRBV12-4|NA
CASSSYRAQPQHF
>TRBV20-1|TRBD2
CSARVPRGGTSGVTDTQYF
>TRBV7-2|TRBD2
CASSLRAASGGTDTQYF
>TRBV20-1|TRBD2
CSATGWLAGLRSYNEQFF
>TRBV6-2/TRBV6-3|NA
CASSYRRNIDEQYF
>TRBV6-1|TRBD2
CASSPGLAAYNEQFF
>TRBV5-1|TRBD1
CASSLATGTGLISLATDTQYF
>TRBV7-9|TRBD1
CASSPPAGGTSNTEAFF
>TRBV10-3|NA
CAISESGGETQYF
>TRBV29-1|NA
CSVDVGEAGYTDTQYF
>TRBV6-5|TRBD1
CASSYNEGAETQYF
>TRBV10-3|NA
CAISESRYGYNEQFF
>TRBV29-1|TRBD1
CSVETWTGAPDTQYF
>TRBV7-9|TRBD1
CASSGQEQTNEKLFF
>TRBV19|TRBD1
CASSIRDRGGVEQFF
>TRBV5-1|NA
CASSLEDSAQYF
>TRBV15|NA
CATSRQVSYEQYF
>TRBV7-9|TRBD2
CASSLGLAVLYNEQFF
>TRBV12-3/TRBV12-4|NA
CASSFGPDTQYF
>TRBV6-1|TRBD1
CASSETGSKFF
>TRBV12-3/TRBV12-4|NA
CASTNSGNTIYF
>TRBV2|NA
CASSEIKTSNQPQHF
>TRBV12-3/TRBV12-4|NA
CASRRSASGNTIYF